This T cell receptor beta chain was observed in a study of T-cell memory formation after mild COVID-19. MiXCR, applied by TCRdb to the 5' RACE reads, yields one record per CDR3 protein. This table holds under 400,000 distinct CDR3 sequences, roughly 20% found once. CDR1 is MGHDK and CDR2 is SYGVNS in the germline V gene. This CDR3 contains 13 residues. Trimming cost V 6 bases and J 2 bases, with 9 bases left between them. The TCR comes from an adult woman who had mild COVID-19 (a few samples of this study predate the infection). Cell type and time point are not known. The chain employs TRBV25-1 and TRBJ2-3; D gene ambiguous. Input material: PBMCs or a T cell subset sorted from them (not recorded which). The CDR3 protein is CASSIIPTDTQYF. DNA for the CDR3: TGTGCCAGCAGCATAATACCCACAGATACGCAGTATTTT.